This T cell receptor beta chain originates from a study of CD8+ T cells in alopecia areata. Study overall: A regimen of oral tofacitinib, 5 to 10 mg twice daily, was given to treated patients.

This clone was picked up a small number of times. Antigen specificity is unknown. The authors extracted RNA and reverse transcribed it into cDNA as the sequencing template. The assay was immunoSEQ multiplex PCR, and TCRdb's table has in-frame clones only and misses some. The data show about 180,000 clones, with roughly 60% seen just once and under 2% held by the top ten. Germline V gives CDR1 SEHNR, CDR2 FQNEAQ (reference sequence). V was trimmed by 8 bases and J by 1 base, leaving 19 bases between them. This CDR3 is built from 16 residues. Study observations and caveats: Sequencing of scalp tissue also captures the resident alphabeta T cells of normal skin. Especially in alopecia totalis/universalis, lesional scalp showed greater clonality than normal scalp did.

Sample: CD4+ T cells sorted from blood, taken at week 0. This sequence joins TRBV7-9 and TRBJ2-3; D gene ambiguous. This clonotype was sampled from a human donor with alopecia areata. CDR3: CASGPSGLIGTDTQYF. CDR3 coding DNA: TGTGCCAGCGGCCCCTCGGGTCTCATAGGCACAGATACGCAGTATTTT.